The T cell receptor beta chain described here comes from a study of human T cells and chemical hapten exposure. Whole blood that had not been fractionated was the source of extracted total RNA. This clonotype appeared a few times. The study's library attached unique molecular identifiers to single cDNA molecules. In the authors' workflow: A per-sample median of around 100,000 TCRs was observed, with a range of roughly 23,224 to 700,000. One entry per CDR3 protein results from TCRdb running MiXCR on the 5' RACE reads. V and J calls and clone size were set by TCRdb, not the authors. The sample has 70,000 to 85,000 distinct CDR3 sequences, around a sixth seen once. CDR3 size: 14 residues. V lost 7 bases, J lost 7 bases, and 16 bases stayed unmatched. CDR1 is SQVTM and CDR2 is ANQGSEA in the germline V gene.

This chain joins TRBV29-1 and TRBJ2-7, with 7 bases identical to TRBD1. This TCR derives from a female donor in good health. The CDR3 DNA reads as TGCAGCGCCCTACCGGGCCAGGGGGTAAAGGAGCAGTACTTC. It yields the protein CSALPGQGVKEQYF.